The subject of this entry is one TCR beta chain. Antigen specificity is unknown. The CDR3 consists of 14 residues. Germline V CDR1 and CDR2: SEHNR, FQNEAQ (reference sequence). This sample was included in a study of T cells expressing NK-cell markers. Overall study: In sorted CD3+CD56+NKG2C+, CD3+CD56+NKG2C- and CD3+CD56-NKG2C+ T cells, TCR beta repertoires were obtained. Study outcomes and limitations: A few donors' CD3+CD56-NKG2C+ cells were dominated by the same clonotypes. Clones of NKG2C+ T cells that had expanded were of unclear HCMV specificity.

Using the 5' RACE reads, TCRdb records one entry per CDR3 protein without DNA. The table for this sample gives fewer than 550,000 distinct CDR3 sequences. This clonotype was obtained from a woman in her forties or fifties in good health. The chain combines TRBV7-9 with TRBJ2-3; with no DNA, the TCRdb D assignment of TRBD2 cannot be verified. The sample comprised blood T cells: a sorted CD56 or NKG2C T cell subset, CD4+ or CD8+ T cells, or bulk PBMC T cells (not recorded which). The CDR3 reads CASSPSFRGDTQYF.